This T cell receptor (beta chain) comes out of a study of regulatory T cells in long-lasting Graves disease. As for the study in general: New Graves' disease cases had less than 3 months of antithyroid drugs.

Points on this clonotype: Its antigen remains unknown.

As for time point: newly diagnosed GD, antithyroid drugs for less than 3 months. After RNA was extracted from PBMCs, the TCR library was made from it. Study results and caveats: Graves' patients with persistent disease showed TCR diversity lower than patients newly diagnosed.

Relying on iRepertoire HTBI primers and Arm-PCR of CDR3 regions, the team built TCR beta libraries. MiXCR, run by TCRdb on the multiplex PCR reads, gives a single entry per CDR3 protein. The sample holds some 250,000 distinct CDR3 sequences; approximately 18% are singletons and the top ten take around 13%. Separately, the same data were catalogued under a study of T cells in Graves' hyperthyroidism and ophthalmopathy. From that paper: Subjects aged 18 to 65 presented with newly diagnosed hyperthyroidism of less than 2 months' duration. Exclusion followed for patients with uncontrolled infection, other autoimmune disease, pregnancy or lactation.

The source was peripheral blood mononuclear cells (PBMCs), collected at new diagnosis, from a patient treated with antithyroid drugs. The source is a woman aged 25-40 years with Graves disease.

The CDR3 here is CASRRYLPGQSNSYEQYF. DNA for the CDR3: TGTGCCAGCAGGAGATATTTACCGGGACAGTCGAACTCCTACGAGCAGTACTTC. The genes are TRBV6-1 and TRBJ2-7; 7 bases are a match to TRBD1. The germline V gene encodes CDR1 MNHNS and CDR2 SASEGT. CDR3 size: 18 residues. The trim removed 6 bases at V and 0 bases at J, leaving 17 bases unmatched.